A single sample gave rise to the 18 T cell receptor beta chains below, sequenced in a study of blood T cells in healthy people across ages. The use of a sample-barcoded 5' primer and a J-beta primer mix characterized a second PCR of roughly 6 to 11 cycles. TCRdb analysed the 5' RACE reads with MiXCR anew, one entry per CDR3 protein. Found here are 1.2 million to 1.5 million distinct CDR3 sequences, approximately 42% of them singletons; the top ten hold approximately 7.9%. The sequenced sample was blood. The receptors come from a woman under 30 in good health.

Details on this clonotype: This may be a read error, as it is one base from a much larger clone. The chain employs TRBV16 and TRBJ2-5, with a weak D call TRBD2 (7 bases). The germline V gene encodes CDR1 KGHSY and CDR2 FQNENV. The V end was cut by 4 bases, the J end by 11 bases, with 11 bases between. The CDR3 consists of 11 residues. In DNA, the CDR3 is TGTGCCAGCAGCCGGGGGGGCCAGCAGTACTTC. It codes for CASSRGGQQYF.

This clonotype has a handful of counts. This chain uses TRBV5-1 with TRBJ2-5, with 9 bases identical to TRBD2. The end of the DNA fits TRBJ2-7 better, so the J call may be wrong. The V gene's germline CDR1 is SGHRS and CDR2 YFSETQ. The CDR3 is 16 residues long. In DNA, the CDR3 is TGCGCCAGCAGCTTGGCCGCTCTAGCGGGGAAGGACGAGCAGTACTTC. Protein product: CASSLAALAGKDEQYF.

In this sample, this clonotype turned up once. This chain links TRBV2 with TRBJ2-5; D perhaps matches TRBD1 (7 bases). Trimming removed 1 base at V and 5 bases at J, with 17 bases between. Germline V gives CDR1 SNHLY, CDR2 FYNNEI. The CDR3 is made up of 16 amino acids. The CDR3 loop is CASSEGLDRAGETQYF. Here the CDR3 DNA reads TGTGCCAGCAGTGAAGGCCTTGACAGGGCGGGGGAGACCCAGTACTTC.

This chain links TRBV12-3 or TRBV12-4 with TRBJ2-1; 7 bases fit TRBD2. CDR3 length: 13 residues. The ends lost 8 bases at V and 6 bases at J; junction bases unmatched: 7. CDR3 residues: CASSRDYLNEQFF. The CDR3 DNA is TGTGCCAGCTCAAGGGACTATCTCAATGAGCAGTTCTTC.

The gene calls are TRBV2 and TRBJ2-7, with 8 positions matching TRBD2. Germline CDR1 SNHLY, CDR2 FYNNEI. The trim removed 6 bases at V and 1 base at J, leaving 5 bases unmatched. This CDR3 has 14 residues. CDR3 sequence (DNA): TGTGCCAGCAGACCCCCTAGCGGGTCCTACGAGCAGTACTTC. Translating it yields CASRPPSGSYEQYF.

This chain connects TRBV12-3 or TRBV12-4 to TRBJ1-5; 7 nucleotides agree with TRBD1. V lost 1 base and J lost 6; bases outside the gene matches: 6. The CDR3 totals 15 residues. Here the CDR3 DNA reads TGTGCCAGCAGTTTAGGTAGACAGGGCGGTCAGCCCCAGCATTTT. It codes for CASSLGRQGGQPQHF.

This clonotype was detected only a few times. The V call is TRBV20-1, the J call TRBJ2-1, with D perhaps TRBD2 (5 bases). Germline values: CDR1 DFQATT, CDR2 SNEGSKA (reference sequence). This CDR3 region has 17 residues. V lost 5 bases to trimming and J lost 0 bases, with 20 bases between them. CDR3 coding DNA: TGCAGTGCTGTTCTCACTAGGCCGGGGAGCTCCTACAATGAGCAGTTCTTC. This gives the protein CSAVLTRPGSSYNEQFF.

This clonotype was seen a few times. The rearrangement uses TRBV7-3 and TRBJ2-1; D ambiguous. The CDR3 has 12 amino acids. CDR1 is SGHTA, CDR2 FQGTGA, per germline. V lost 2 bases and J lost 9, with 8 bases in between. CDR3 sequence (DNA): TGTGCCAGCAGCTTATCGCAAGGTGAGCAGTTCTTC. Protein sequence: CASSLSQGEQFF.

The sample holds a few counts of this clonotype. This chain connects TRBV6-1 to TRBJ2-7; the D is unclear. V was shortened by 7 bases and J by 4 bases, with 14 bases between the two germline ends. The germline V gene has CDR1 MNHNS and CDR2 SASEGT. This CDR3 is 13 amino acids long. The CDR3, as DNA: TGTGCCAGCATCCCCCTCGGTTCGTACGAGCAGTACTTC. It codes for CASIPLGSYEQYF.

The rearrangement uses TRBV5-1 and TRBJ2-1; D is possibly TRBD1 (5 bases). The CDR3 consists of 17 residues. The ends were cut back, 0 bases at V and 4 bases at J, with 17 bases in the middle. Looked up from germline, CDR1 is SGHRS and CDR2 is YFSETQ. The CDR3 here is CASSLDQLGRGYNEQFF. The CDR3 bases are TGCGCCAGCAGCTTGGACCAACTGGGTAGGGGATACAATGAGCAGTTCTTC.

V and J are TRBV6-2 or TRBV6-3 and TRBJ2-1; D perhaps matches TRBD2 (6 bases). Germline V gene data show CDR1 as MNHEY and CDR2 as SVGEGT. Trimming took off 5 bases at V and 8 bases at J, with 22 bases between the two ends. The CDR3 runs 16 residues. The CDR3 protein is CASSRGASDPRDEQFF. The DNA of the CDR3 is TGTGCCAGCAGTCGCGGGGCTAGCGACCCTAGGGATGAGCAGTTCTTC.

The genes are TRBV18 and TRBJ1-2; the D is unclear. The CDR3 consists of 15 residues. The V end lost 3 bases, the J end lost 8 bases, and 19 bases lay between the germline ends. The germline V gene encodes CDR1 KGHSH and CDR2 LQKENI. CDR3 sequence reads: CASSPPSADPIGYTF. The CDR3, as DNA: TGTGCCAGCTCACCGCCATCCGCGGATCCCATAGGCTACACCTTC.

This chain links TRBV2 with TRBJ2-1, with D possibly TRBD1 on 5 matching bases. The CDR3 runs 13 residues. V was shortened by 10 bases and J by 2 bases, with 12 bases between the two germline ends. CDR1 SNHLY and CDR2 FYNNEI come from the germline V gene. CDR3 loop: CAIAVGPYNEQFF. In DNA, the CDR3 is TGTGCCATCGCGGTGGGGCCCTACAATGAGCAGTTCTTC.

This chain links TRBV7-9 with TRBJ2-2; a possible D gene is TRBD2 (5 bases). This CDR3 contains 13 residues. Trimming stripped 6 bases from V and 8 bases from J, with 13 bases between. CDR1 SEHNR and CDR2 FQNEAQ come from the germline V gene (reference sequence). The CDR3 DNA follows: TGTGCCAGCAGTACTAGTACGTCTGGGGAGCTGTTTTTT. Translated: CASSTSTSGELFF.

The V and J genes are TRBV12-3 or TRBV12-4 and TRBJ2-1; D is unresolved. The CDR3 has 12 amino acids. V lost 0 bases to trimming and J lost 10 bases, with 7 bases between them. The DNA of the CDR3 is TGTGCCAGCAGTTTAGCGTATTACGAGCAGTTCTTC. Translated, it gives CASSLAYYEQFF.

The chain couples TRBV10-3 to TRBJ1-2; TRBD1 matches 8 bases. V gave up 0 bases and J gave up 8 bases; unmatched junction bases: 8. Germline CDR1 is ENHRY and CDR2 is SYGVKD. This CDR3 comprises 15 residues. CDR3 DNA: TGTGCCATCAGTGAGTCTCCCCAGGGGGCGGTAGGCTACACCTTC. This encodes CAISESPQGAVGYTF.

The chain carries TRBV4-1 and TRBJ2-1; D tentatively fits TRBD1 or TRBD2 (5 bases each). Germline V gene sequence: CDR1 MGHRA, CDR2 YSYEKL. Deletions cut 2 bases from V and 10 bases from J, with 21 bases between. The CDR3 covers 16 residues. CDR3 sequence: CASSQPTRDRLAEQFF. As DNA, the CDR3 is TGCGCCAGCAGCCAACCCACGAGGGACCGCCTCGCGGAGCAGTTCTTC.

This clonotype was seen a few times. CDR3 region: CSARPGLAGGPPYNEQFF. CDR3 bases: TGCAGTGCTAGACCGGGACTAGCGGGAGGGCCCCCCTACAATGAGCAGTTCTTC. This chain joins TRBV20-1 and TRBJ2-1; TRBD2 matches 16 bases. Trimming removed 2 bases from V and 2 bases from J; junction bases left unmatched: 6. The germline V gene encodes CDR1 DFQATT and CDR2 SNEGSKA (reference sequence). This CDR3 has 18 residues.